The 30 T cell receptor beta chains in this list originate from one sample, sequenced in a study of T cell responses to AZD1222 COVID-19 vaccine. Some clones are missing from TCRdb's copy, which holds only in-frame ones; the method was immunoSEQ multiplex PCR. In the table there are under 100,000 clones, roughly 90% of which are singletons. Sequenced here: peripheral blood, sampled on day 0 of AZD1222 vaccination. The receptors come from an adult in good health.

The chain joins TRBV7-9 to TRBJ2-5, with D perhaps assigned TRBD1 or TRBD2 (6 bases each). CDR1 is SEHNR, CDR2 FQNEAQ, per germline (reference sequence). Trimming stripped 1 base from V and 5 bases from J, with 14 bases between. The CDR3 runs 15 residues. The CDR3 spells CASSLGTGAGETQYF. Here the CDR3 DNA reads TGTGCCAGCAGCTTAGGCACGGGGGCGGGGGAGACCCAGTACTTC. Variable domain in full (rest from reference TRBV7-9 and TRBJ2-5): DTGVSQNPRHKITKRGQNVTFRCDPISEHNRLYWYRQTLGQGPEFLTYFQNEAQLEKSRLLSDRFSAERPKGSFSTLEIQRTEQGDSAMYLCASSLGTGAGETQYFGPGTRLLVL.

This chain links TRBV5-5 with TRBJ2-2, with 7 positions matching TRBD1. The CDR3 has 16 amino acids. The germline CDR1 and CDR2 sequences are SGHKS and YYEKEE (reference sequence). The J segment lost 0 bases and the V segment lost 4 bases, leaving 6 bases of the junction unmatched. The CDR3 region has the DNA TGTGCCAGCAGCCCTACTGGGACAGCGAACACCGGGGAGCTGTTTTTT. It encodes CASSPTGTANTGELFF.

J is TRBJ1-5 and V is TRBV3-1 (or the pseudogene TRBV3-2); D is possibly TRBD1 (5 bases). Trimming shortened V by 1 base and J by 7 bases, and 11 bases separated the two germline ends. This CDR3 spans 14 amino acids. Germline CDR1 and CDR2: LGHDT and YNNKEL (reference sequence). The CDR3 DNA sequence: TGTGCCAGCAGCCAAGCGGGGGGTGTGCAGCCCCAGCATTTT. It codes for CASSQAGGVQPQHF.

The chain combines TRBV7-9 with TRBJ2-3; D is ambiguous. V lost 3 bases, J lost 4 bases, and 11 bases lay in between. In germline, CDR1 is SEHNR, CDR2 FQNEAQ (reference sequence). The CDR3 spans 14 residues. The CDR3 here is CASSFTQQADTQYF. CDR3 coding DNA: TGTGCCAGCAGCTTCACCCAGCAAGCAGATACGCAGTATTTT.

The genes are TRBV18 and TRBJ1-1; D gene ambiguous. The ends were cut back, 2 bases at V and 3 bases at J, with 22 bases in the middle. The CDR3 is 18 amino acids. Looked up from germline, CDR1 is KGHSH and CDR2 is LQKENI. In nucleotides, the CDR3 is TGTGCCAGCTCACCAGAACTTCTCGGGATAAGGCGGGACACTGAAGCTTTCTTT. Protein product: CASSPELLGIRRDTEAFF.

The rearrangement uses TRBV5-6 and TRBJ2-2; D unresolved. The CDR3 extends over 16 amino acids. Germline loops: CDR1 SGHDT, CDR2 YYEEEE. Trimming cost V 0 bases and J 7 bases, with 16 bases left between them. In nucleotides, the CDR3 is TGTGCCAGCAGCTTGGCCGCCGGCTGGGGTGGCGGGGAGCTGTTTTTT. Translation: CASSLAAGWGGGELFF.

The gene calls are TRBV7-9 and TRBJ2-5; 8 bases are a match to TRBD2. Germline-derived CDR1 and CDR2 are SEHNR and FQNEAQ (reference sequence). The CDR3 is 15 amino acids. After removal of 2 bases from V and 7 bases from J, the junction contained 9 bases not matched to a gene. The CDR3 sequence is CASSLLAGGSGTQYF. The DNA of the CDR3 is TGTGCCAGCAGCTTACTTGCGGGGGGTTCTGGGACCCAGTACTTC. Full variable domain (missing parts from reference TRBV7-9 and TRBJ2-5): DTGVSQNPRHKITKRGQNVTFRCDPISEHNRLYWYRQTLGQGPEFLTYFQNEAQLEKSRLLSDRFSAERPKGSFSTLEIQRTEQGDSAMYLCASSLLAGGSGTQYFGPGTRLLVL.

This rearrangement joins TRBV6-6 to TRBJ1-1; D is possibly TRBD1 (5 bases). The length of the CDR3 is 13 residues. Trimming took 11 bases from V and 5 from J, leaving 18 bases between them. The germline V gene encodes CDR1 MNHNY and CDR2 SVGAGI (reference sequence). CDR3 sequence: CAATRDRGTEAFF. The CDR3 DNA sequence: TGTGCCGCTACGAGGGATAGGGGTACTGAAGCTTTCTTT.

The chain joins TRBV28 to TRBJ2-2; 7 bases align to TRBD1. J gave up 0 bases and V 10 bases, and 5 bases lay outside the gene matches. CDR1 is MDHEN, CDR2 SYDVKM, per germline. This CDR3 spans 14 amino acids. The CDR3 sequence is CATQGQSNTGELFF. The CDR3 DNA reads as TGTGCCACCCAGGGACAGTCGAACACCGGGGAGCTGTTTTTT.

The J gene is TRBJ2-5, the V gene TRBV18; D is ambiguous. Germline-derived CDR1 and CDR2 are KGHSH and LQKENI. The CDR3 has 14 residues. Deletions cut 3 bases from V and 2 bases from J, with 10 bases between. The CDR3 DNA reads TGTGCCAGCTCACCTTTGGACCATCAAGAGACCCAGTACTTC. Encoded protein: CASSPLDHQETQYF.

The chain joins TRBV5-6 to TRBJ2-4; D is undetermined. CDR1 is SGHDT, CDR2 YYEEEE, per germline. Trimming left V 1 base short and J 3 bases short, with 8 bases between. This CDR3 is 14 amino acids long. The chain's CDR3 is CASSLWQVKNIQYF. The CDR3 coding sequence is TGTGCCAGCAGCTTGTGGCAAGTCAAAAACATTCAGTACTTC.

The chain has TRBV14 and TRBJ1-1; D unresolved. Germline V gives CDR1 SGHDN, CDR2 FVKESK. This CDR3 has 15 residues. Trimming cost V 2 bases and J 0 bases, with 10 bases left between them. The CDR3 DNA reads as TGTGCCAGCAGCCAATGGACGGGGATGAACACTGAAGCTTTCTTT. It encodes CASSQWTGMNTEAFF.

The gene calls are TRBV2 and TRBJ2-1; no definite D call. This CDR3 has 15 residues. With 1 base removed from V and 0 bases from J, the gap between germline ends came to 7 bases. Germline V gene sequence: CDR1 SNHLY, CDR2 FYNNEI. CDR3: CASSEEAFSYNEQFF. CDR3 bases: TGTGCCAGCAGTGAAGAAGCCTTCTCCTACAATGAGCAGTTCTTC.

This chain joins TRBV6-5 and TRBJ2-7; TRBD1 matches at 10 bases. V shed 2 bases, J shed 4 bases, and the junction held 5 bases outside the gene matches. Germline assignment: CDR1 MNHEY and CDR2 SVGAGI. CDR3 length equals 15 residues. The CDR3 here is CASSYRDRGGYEQYF. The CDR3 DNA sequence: TGTGCCAGCAGTTACCGGGACAGGGGCGGGTACGAGCAGTACTTC.

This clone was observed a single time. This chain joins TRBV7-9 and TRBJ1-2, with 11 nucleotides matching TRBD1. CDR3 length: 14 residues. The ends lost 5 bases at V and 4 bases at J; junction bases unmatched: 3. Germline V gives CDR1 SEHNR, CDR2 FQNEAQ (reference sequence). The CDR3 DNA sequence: TGTGCCAGCAGCATAGGACAGGGGGCCTATGGCTACACCTTC. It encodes CASSIGQGAYGYTF.

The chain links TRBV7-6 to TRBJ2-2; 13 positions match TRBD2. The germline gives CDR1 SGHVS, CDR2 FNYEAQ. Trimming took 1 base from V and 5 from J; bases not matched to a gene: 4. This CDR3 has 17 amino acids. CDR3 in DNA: TGTGCCAGCAGCTTAGGGGGACTAGCGGGGCGAACCGGGGAGCTGTTTTTT. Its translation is CASSLGGLAGRTGELFF.

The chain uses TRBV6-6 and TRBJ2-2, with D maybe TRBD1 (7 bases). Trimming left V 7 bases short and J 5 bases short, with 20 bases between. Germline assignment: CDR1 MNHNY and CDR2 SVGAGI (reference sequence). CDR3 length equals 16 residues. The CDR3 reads CASIPPQGGWTGELFF. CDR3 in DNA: TGTGCCAGCATCCCACCGCAGGGGGGCTGGACCGGGGAGCTGTTTTTT.

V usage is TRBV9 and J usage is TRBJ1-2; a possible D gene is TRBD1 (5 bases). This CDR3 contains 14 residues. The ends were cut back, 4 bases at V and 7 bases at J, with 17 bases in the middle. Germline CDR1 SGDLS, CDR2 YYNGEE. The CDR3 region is CASSPSPPGSGYTF. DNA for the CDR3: TGTGCCAGCAGCCCCTCACCCCCAGGGAGTGGCTACACCTTC.

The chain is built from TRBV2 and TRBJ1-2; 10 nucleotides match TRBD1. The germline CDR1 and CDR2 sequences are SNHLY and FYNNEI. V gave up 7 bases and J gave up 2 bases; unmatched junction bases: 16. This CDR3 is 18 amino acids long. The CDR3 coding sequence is TGTGCCAGCAACGGAGGGGAGGACAGGGGGTATGGAAACTATGGCTACACCTTC. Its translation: CASNGGEDRGYGNYGYTF.

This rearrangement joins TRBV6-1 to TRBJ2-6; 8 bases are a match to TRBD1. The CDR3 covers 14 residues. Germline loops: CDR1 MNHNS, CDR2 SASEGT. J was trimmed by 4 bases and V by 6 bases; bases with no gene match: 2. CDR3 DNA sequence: TGTGCCAGCAGCGGGACAGGCGGGGCCAACGTCCTGACTTTC. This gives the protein CASSGTGGANVLTF.

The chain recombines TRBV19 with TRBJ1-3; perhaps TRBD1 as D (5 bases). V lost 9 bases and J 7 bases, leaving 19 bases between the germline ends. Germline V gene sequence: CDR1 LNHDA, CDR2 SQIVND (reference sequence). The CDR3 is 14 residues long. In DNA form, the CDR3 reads TGTGCCAGCAAAAGGGGACTAGGTACGAACACCATATATTTT. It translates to CASKRGLGTNTIYF.

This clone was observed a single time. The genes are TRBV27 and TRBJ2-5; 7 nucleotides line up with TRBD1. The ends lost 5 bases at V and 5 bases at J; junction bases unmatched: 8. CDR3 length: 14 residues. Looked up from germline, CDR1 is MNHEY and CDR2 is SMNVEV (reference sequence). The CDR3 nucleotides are TGTGCCAGCAGTAGCAGGGGGTTGGGGGAGACCCAGTACTTC. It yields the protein CASSSRGLGETQYF.

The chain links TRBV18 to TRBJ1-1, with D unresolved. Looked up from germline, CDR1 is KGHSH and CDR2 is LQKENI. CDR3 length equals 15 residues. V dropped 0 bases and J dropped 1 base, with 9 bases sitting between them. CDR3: CASSPPRTSNTEAFF. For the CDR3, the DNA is TGTGCCAGCTCACCACCCCGAACCTCGAACACTGAAGCTTTCTTT. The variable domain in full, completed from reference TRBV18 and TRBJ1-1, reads NAGVMQNPRHLVRRRGQEARLRCSPMKGHSHVYWYRQLPEEGLKFMVYLQKENIIDESGMPKERFSAEFPKEGPSILRIQQVVRGDSAAYFCASSPPRTSNTEAFFGQGTRLTVV.

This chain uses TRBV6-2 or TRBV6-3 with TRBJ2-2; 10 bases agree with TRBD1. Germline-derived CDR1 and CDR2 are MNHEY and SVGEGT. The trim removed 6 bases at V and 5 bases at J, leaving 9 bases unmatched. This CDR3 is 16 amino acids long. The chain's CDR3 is CASSRETGGGTGELFF. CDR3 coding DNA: TGTGCCAGCAGCCGTGAGACAGGGGGCGGAACCGGGGAGCTGTTTTTT.

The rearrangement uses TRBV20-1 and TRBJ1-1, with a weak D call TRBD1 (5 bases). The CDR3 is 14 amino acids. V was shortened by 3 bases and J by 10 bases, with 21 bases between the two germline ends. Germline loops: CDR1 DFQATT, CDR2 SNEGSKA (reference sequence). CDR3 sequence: CSASPDSRAGGAFF. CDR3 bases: TGCAGTGCTAGTCCCGACAGCAGGGCGGGTGGAGCTTTCTTT.

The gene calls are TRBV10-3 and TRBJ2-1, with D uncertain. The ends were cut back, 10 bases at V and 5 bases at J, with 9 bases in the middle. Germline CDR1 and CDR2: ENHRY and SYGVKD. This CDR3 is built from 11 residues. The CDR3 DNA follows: TGTGCCAGCGGAGCTAACAATGAGCAGTTCTTC. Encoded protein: CASGANNEQFF.

The CDR3 is CASSPSRTPLNEQFF. The CDR3 DNA is TGTGCCAGCTCACCGTCGAGAACGCCCCTCAATGAGCAGTTCTTC. V is TRBV18 and J is TRBJ2-1; D call uncertain. The germline V gene encodes CDR1 KGHSH and CDR2 LQKENI. V shed 3 bases and J shed 6 bases, with 15 bases lying between them. The CDR3 has 15 residues.

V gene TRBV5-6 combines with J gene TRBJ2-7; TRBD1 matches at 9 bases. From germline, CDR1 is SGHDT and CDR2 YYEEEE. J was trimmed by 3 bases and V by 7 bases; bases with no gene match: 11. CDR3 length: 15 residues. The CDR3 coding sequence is TGTGCCAGCGGTTTCCGTAACAGGGGGCTCTACGAGCAGTACTTC. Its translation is CASGFRNRGLYEQYF.

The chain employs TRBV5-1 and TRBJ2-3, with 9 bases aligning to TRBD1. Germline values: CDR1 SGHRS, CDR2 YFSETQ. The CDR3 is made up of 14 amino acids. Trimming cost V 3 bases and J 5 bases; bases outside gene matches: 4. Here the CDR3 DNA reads TGCGCCAGCAGCTCCGGACAGGGGAGAGATACGCAGTATTTT. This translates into CASSSGQGRDTQYF.

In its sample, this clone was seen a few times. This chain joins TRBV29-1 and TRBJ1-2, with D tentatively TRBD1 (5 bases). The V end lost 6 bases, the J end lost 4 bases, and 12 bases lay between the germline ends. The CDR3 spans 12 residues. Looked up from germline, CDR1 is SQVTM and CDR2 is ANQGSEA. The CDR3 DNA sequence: TGCAGCGTCCGGACGGACACCTATGGCTACACCTTC. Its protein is CSVRTDTYGYTF.